The following is a TCR beta chain sequence with its context. The data stem from a study of blood T cell repertoires in COVID-19. Study background: COVID-19 samples, acute and convalescent, were from the United States, Italy and Spain.

Authors' data handling: Reference gene primers were amplified, and this amplification served to estimate nucleated cell counts. Generated by immunoSEQ multiplex PCR, the TCRdb table keeps only in-frame clones and is missing some. The V and J calls and clone size are taken from that table; D and trimming were inferred from the DNA. The sample includes roughly 300,000 clones, over 85% seen only once; the top ten take 1.8%. The CDR3 is 13 amino acids. Per germline, CDR1 SGHDT and CDR2 YYEEEE. The V and J ends lost 0 bases and 4 bases respectively, with 7 bases between them. Patients from Seattle were sampled longitudinally, starting during active infection.

The TCR sequence derives from a woman in her 30s with COVID-19, enrolled during active disease. The chain uses TRBV5-6 and TRBJ1-1; D is possibly TRBD1 (6 bases). Sequenced input: peripheral blood. The CDR3 DNA follows: TGTGCCAGCAGCTTGGTACAGGGCACTGAAGCTTTCTTT. Amino acids: CASSLVQGTEAFF.